This entry describes one TCR beta chain. The sample is drawn from a study of human T cells and chemical hapten exposure. Time point: pre-sensitization, week 0. The treatment is: therapeutic diphenylcyclopropenone sensitization with weekly scalp DPC. J lost 3 bases, V lost 4 bases, and 8 bases had no gene match. Germline values: CDR1 LGHDT, CDR2 YNNKEL (reference sequence). The CDR3 length is 16 residues. One entry per CDR3 protein results from TCRdb running MiXCR on the RACE reads. The repertoire holds 350,000 to 400,000 distinct CDR3 sequences, about 5.1% seen once, with 2.6% in the top ten. The V call is TRBV3-1, the J call TRBJ2-3, with 9 bases that match TRBD2. The TCR sequence derives from a woman aged 50 to 60 with alopecia areata. Some clones in this sample may be carry-over from other donors' samples. Source: whole blood, taken in connection with sensitization to the hapten diphenylcyclopropenone (DPC). CDR3 coding DNA: TGTGCCAGCAGCCGAGTAGCGGGAGCGGAAACAGATACGCAGTATTTT. Translating gives CASSRVAGAETDTQYF.